Sequencing of this T cell receptor (beta chain) was carried out in a study of cytotoxic CD8 clonotypes in ibrutinib-treated CLL (dated by TCRdb to about 2021). General notes on the study: The cohort had 11 relapsed/refractory and 15 treatment-naive patients; fewer than 18 were IGHV unmutated. Partial responses were observed in 24 patients and complete responses in 2; after a median follow-up of 68 months, remission was maintained in roughly 14 patients and progression was observed in approximately twelve. The response samples were drawn at a median of approximately 11 months into treatment, with a range of about 6 to 36 months. An average of roughly 250,000 productive templates and 94,082 productive rearrangements was obtained per sample. Of the approximately 87 participants in the trial, about two dozen had longitudinal samples available. Cryopreserved peripheral blood mononuclear cells were collected at three points: before therapy, at response, and at either sustained remission or disease progression. Every sample from remission and from progressive disease was obtained while the patients were still on ibrutinib.

The goal of deep resolution MiSeq sequencing was a depth between 1 in 1 million and 1 in 200,000 T cells, and coverage averaged 10x per clonotype. The immunoSEQ hsTCRB Kit was used to generate TCR beta libraries. For the original study's pipeline: Data were analyzed with ImmunoSEQ Data Assistant and ImmunoSEQ Analyzer, with V, D and J genes assigned per IMGT definitions. Clonality was computed as one minus normalized Shannon entropy of productive rearrangement frequencies, ranging from 0 to 1. Public clonotype analysis was restricted to overrepresented clonotypes comprising at least 0.05% of each patient's repertoire. Fewer than 15 age-matched healthy donor repertoires from immuneACCESS served as clonality controls. This is the immuneACCESS table as TCRdb keeps it, with only in-frame sequences that have V and J called. A part of the clones is gone; compared with another copy, unresolved V genes explain less than half, and the rest is unexplained. The V and J calls and clone size were taken over from that table, and D and trimming were inferred from the DNA. In this sample the table shows approximately 190,000 clones, around 75% of which occur a single time. Approximately 5.9% of the sample is held by the ten biggest clonotypes.

As to this clone: Its recognized antigen is unknown. No base qualities exist here, and no much larger clone lies one base off it.

On the study overall, not on this receptor specifically: At baseline, clonality was higher than in age-matched healthy donors and showed a strong correlation with circulating CD8+ T-cell counts. Sampling times were not matched between sustained-remission and progressing patients, and lymph node repertoires were not studied. Public clonotypes were rare and either shrank or stayed stable during treatment, and the rise in clonality at ibrutinib response reflected expansion of private clonotypes. At ibrutinib response clonality went up, during sustained remission it held steady, and at progression it dropped back toward baseline.

What this sample's time point label stands for: about a year on ibrutinib. For TCR beta library preparation, 1.5 to 2 micrograms of genomic DNA were isolated from cryopreserved PBMCs. Longitudinal blood samples from CLL patients receiving ibrutinib monotherapy were subjected to high-throughput TCR beta sequencing. The patients took part in an open-label, single-center phase 2 trial of ibrutinib monotherapy. The CDR3 contains 13 residues, cysteine and phenylalanine counted. The kept DNA is CDR3 alone, 39 bases in frame from the first base. Here V drops 8 bases and J drops 8 bases, and the junction holds 11 bases not matched to any gene. CDR1 and CDR2 are drawn from the germline V gene: KGHSH, LQKENI.

In this chain, TRBV18 is recombined with TRBJ1-1, with 7 bases matching TRBD1. The sample consisted of PBMCs, taken after 12 months of ibrutinib treatment. The origin of this receptor is a human donor with chronic lymphocytic leukemia. The sequenced DNA: TGTGCCAGCCATTCGGGACAGCTTCGCGAAGCTTTCTTT. This gives the protein CASHSGQLREAFF.